The next 13 T cell receptor beta chains were all read from a single sample in a study of blood T cell repertoires in COVID-19. Sequencing used immunoSEQ multiplex PCR; TCRdb keeps in-frame clones, though not all of them. Found here are some 100,000 clones, approximately 85% of them singletons; the top ten hold around 6%. Sequencing was performed on peripheral blood. The receptors were gathered from a woman in her fifties or sixties with acute or convalescent COVID-19.

The gene calls are TRBV6-5 and TRBJ2-2; tentative D call: TRBD1 (6 bases). The ends were cut back, 5 bases at V and 0 bases at J, with 7 bases in the middle. The CDR3 is made up of 14 amino acids. Germline CDR1 and CDR2: MNHEY and SVGAGI. DNA of the CDR3: TGTGCCAGCAGTCGGACAGCGAACACCGGGGAGCTGTTTTTT. Amino acid sequence: CASSRTANTGELFF.

V gene TRBV19 combines with J gene TRBJ1-2; D call uncertain. Germline values: CDR1 LNHDA, CDR2 SQIVND (reference sequence). V lost 5 bases and J 4 bases, leaving 11 bases between the germline ends. The CDR3 is 13 residues long. The CDR3 region has the DNA TGTGCCAGTAGTTTTCCCCGACTCTATGGCTACACCTTC. As protein: CASSFPRLYGYTF.

J is TRBJ2-5 and V is TRBV7-6, with 12 bases aligning to TRBD2. CDR3 size: 16 residues. From germline, CDR1 is SGHVS and CDR2 FNYEAQ. V lost 1 base to trimming and J lost 5 bases; unmatched junction nucleotides: 5. The CDR3 reads CASSLDLAGGVETQYF. In nucleotides, the CDR3 is TGTGCCAGCAGCTTAGATCTAGCGGGAGGGGTCGAGACCCAGTACTTC. The whole variable domain, remainder taken from reference TRBV7-6 and TRBJ2-5, is GAGVSQSPRYKVTKRGQDVALRCDPISGHVSLYWYRQALGQGPEFLTYFNYEAQQDKSGLPNDRFSAERPEGSISTLTIQRTEQRDSAMYRCASSLDLAGGVETQYFGPGTRLLVL.

This clone came up a few times. This chain connects TRBV3-1 (or the pseudogene TRBV3-2) to TRBJ1-5; TRBD1 agrees at 8 bases. Trimming at V came to 3 bases and at J to 3 bases, leaving 4 bases not matched to a gene. Germline loops: CDR1 LGHDT, CDR2 YNNKEL (reference sequence). CDR3 length: 15 amino acids. This chain's CDR3 is CASSQQTGANQPQHF. The CDR3 DNA sequence: TGTGCCAGCAGCCAGCAGACAGGGGCCAATCAGCCCCAGCATTTT.

CDR3 nucleotides: TGTGCCAGCAGTTTTACAGGGGGCCGATATGGCTACACCTTC. Translated: CASSFTGGRYGYTF. The chain is built from TRBV7-9 and TRBJ1-2, with 9 bases that match TRBD1. This CDR3 has 14 amino acids. The V and J ends lost 6 bases and 5 bases, in that order; junction bases with no gene match: 7. CDR1 and CDR2 from the germline V gene are SEHNR and FQNEAQ (reference sequence).

In this sample, this clone turned up once. V usage is TRBV20-1 and J usage is TRBJ2-1, with TRBD1 matching over 7 bases. Germline CDR1 reads DFQATT; CDR2 reads SNEGSKA (reference sequence). This CDR3 contains 11 residues. The CDR3 nucleotides read TGCAGAGCCGGGACAGATAATGAGCAGTTCTTC. It encodes CRAGTDNEQFF.

The rearrangement links TRBV3-1 (or the pseudogene TRBV3-2) to TRBJ2-5; possibly TRBD2 for D (5 bases). Trimming removed 7 bases at V and 7 bases at J, with 10 bases between. Germline CDR1 LGHDT, CDR2 YNNKEL (reference sequence). CDR3 length: 11 amino acids. DNA of the CDR3: TGTGCCAGCACCACTGCGGGGACCCAGTACTTC. Encoded protein: CASTTAGTQYF.

V usage is TRBV4-1 and J usage is TRBJ2-1; TRBD1 might be the D (6 bases). V was shortened by 8 bases and J by 8 bases, with 25 bases between the two germline ends. In germline, CDR1 is MGHRA, CDR2 YSYEKL. This CDR3 has 16 residues. CDR3: CASGRGTQGIGDEQFF. Written as DNA, the CDR3 is TGCGCCAGCGGAAGAGGGACCCAGGGGATTGGGGATGAGCAGTTCTTC.

This clone occurred a few times. This sequence joins TRBV6-5 and TRBJ1-2; 10 positions match TRBD1. The CDR3 totals 13 residues. V was pared by 5 bases and J by 4 bases, with 1 base of the junction left unmatched. CDR1 is MNHEY, CDR2 SVGAGI, per germline. The CDR3 spells CASSRTGGYGYTF. In DNA form, the CDR3 reads TGTGCCAGCAGTCGGACAGGGGGCTATGGCTACACCTTC.

The gene calls are TRBV19 and TRBJ2-2, with TRBD2 matching 7 bases. The length of the CDR3 is 14 residues. Germline V CDR1 and CDR2: LNHDA, SQIVND (reference sequence). The trim removed 5 bases at V and 3 bases at J, leaving 3 bases unmatched. This CDR3 reads CASSSTSDTGELFF. DNA of the CDR3: TGTGCCAGTAGTTCCACTAGCGACACCGGGGAGCTGTTTTTT. The full variable domain, completed using reference TRBV19 and TRBJ2-2, is DGGITQSPKYLFRKEGQNVTLSCEQNLNHDAMYWYRQDPGQGLRLIYYSQIVNDFQKGDIAEGYSVSREKKESFPLTVTSAQKNPTAFYLCASSSTSDTGELFFGEGSRLTVL.

The rearrangement uses TRBV9 and TRBJ2-1, with a possible D match to TRBD2 (6 bases). The germline gives CDR1 SGDLS, CDR2 YYNGEE. The CDR3 is 13 residues long. V lost 0 bases to trimming and J lost 8 bases, with 9 bases between them. The DNA of the CDR3 is TGTGCCAGCAGCGTAGACGGGAGATATGAGCAGTTCTTC. It encodes CASSVDGRYEQFF.

The chain links TRBV5-6 to TRBJ1-2; no definite D call. Germline CDR1 and CDR2: SGHDT and YYEEEE. This CDR3 is built from 13 residues. V was shortened by 0 bases and J by 5 bases, with 8 bases between the two germline ends. The CDR3 loop reads CASSLGRGYGYTF. CDR3 coding DNA: TGTGCCAGCAGCTTGGGACGCGGATATGGCTACACCTTC.

The J gene is TRBJ1-5, the V gene TRBV19; D not certain. Trimming shortened V by 7 bases and J by 7 bases, and 20 bases separated the two germline ends. The germline V gene encodes CDR1 LNHDA and CDR2 SQIVND (reference sequence). CDR3 length: 15 amino acids. The DNA for the CDR3 is TGTGCCAGTACCACCCTCCGCCAGGCCACACAGCCCCAGCATTTT. Protein sequence: CASTTLRQATQPQHF.